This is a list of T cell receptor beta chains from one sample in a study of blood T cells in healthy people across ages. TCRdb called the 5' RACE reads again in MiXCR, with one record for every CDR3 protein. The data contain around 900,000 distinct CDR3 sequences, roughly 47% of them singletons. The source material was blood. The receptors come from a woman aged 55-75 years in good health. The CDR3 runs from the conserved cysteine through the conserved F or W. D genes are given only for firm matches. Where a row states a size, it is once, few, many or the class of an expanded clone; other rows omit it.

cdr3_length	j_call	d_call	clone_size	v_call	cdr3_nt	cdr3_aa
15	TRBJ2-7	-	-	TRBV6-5	TGTACCAGCGTTAACATCAACAGCAGGCCATACGAGCAGTACTTC	CTSVNINSRPYEQYF
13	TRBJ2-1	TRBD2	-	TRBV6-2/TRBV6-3	TGTGCCACGGGACTAGCGGCCTACAATGAGCAGTTCTTC	CATGLAAYNEQFF
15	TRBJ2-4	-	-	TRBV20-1	TGCAGTGCTAGAGATCTCGCGGGACAGTCAAACATTCAGTACTTC	CSARDLAGQSNIQYF
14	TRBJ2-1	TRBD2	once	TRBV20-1	TGCAGTGCTACCGAGCGGGAGCCCTACAATGAGCAGTTCTTC	CSATEREPYNEQFF
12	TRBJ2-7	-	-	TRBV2	TGTGCCAGCAGCGGACTTTCGGGTGAGCAGTACTTC	CASSGLSGEQYF
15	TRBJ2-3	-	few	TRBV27	TGTGCCAGCAGTTCCAACAGTTGGGGCACAGATACGCAGTATTTT	CASSSNSWGTDTQYF
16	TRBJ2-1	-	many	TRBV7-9	TGTGCCAGCAGCTTAGTCGGCGGTAGCTCCTACAATGAGCAGTTCTTC	CASSLVGGSSYNEQFF
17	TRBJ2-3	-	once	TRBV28	TGTGCCACCCGGATCGTGGGCGGTACCGCCGGCACAGATACGCAGTATTTT	CATRIVGGTAGTDTQYF
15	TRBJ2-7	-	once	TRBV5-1	TGCGCCAGCAGCTTGGGTCTAGGGAACTCCTACGAGCAGTACTTC	CASSLGLGNSYEQYF
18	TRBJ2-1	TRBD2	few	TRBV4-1	TGCGCCAGCAGCACATACCCGCGGCCTAGCGGAACCCAGGATGAGCAGTTCTTC	CASSTYPRPSGTQDEQFF
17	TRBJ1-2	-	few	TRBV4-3	TGCGCCAGCAGCCAAGTTACATCGAGTACTCGCCTCTATGGCTACACCTTC	CASSQVTSSTRLYGYTF
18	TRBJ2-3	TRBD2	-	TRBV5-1	TGCGCCAGCAGCCCCGGCGGGGGGGCCATGATAAGCACAGATACGCAGTATTTT	CASSPGGGAMISTDTQYF
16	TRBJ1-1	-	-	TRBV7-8	TGTGCCAGCAGCTTAGTGAGCGGACACCTGAACACTGAAGCTTTCTTT	CASSLVSGHLNTEAFF
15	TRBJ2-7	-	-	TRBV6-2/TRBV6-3	TGTGCCAGCAGTGCGGCGGGTCAAACCTACAATGAGCAGTACTTC	CASSAAGQTYNEQYF
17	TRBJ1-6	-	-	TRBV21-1	TGTGCCAGCAGCTCGCCCTACGAGGCCAGGGCTGGATCACCCCTCCACTTT	CASSSPYEARAGSPLHF
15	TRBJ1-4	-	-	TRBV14	TGTGCCAGCAGCCAAGCCAGAGGAACTGATGAAAAACTGTTTTTT	CASSQARGTDEKLFF
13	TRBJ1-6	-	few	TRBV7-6	TGTGCCAGCAGCTTTACAGGGAATTCACCCCTCCACTTT	CASSFTGNSPLHF
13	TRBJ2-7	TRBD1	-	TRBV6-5	TGTGCCAGCAGTTACTCGGGGACAGGGATGGAGTACTTC	CASSYSGTGMEYF
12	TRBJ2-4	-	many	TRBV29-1	TGCAGCGCCTCTCAATTCCAGGACATTCAGTACTTC	CSASQFQDIQYF
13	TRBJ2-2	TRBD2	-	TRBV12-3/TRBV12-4	TGTGCCAGCAGGGGGACTAGCTTCGGGGAGCTGTTTTTT	CASRGTSFGELFF
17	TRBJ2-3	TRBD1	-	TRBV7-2	TGTGCCAGCAGCTCGGGACAGGTAGTTCAACGCACAGATACGCAGTATTTT	CASSSGQVVQRTDTQYF
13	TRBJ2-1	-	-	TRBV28	TGTGCCAGCAGACCCGACATGTACAATGAGCAGTTCTTC	CASRPDMYNEQFF
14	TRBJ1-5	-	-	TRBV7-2	TGTGCCAGCAGCTTTGACCAGGAGAATCAGCCCCAGCATTTT	CASSFDQENQPQHF
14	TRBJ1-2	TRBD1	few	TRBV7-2	TGTGCCAGCAGCTGGACAGGGTACAACTATGGCTACACCTTC	CASSWTGYNYGYTF
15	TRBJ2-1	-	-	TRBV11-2	TGTGCCAGCAGCTTAGTATCAGCTGCATCTCGTGAGCAGTTCTTC	CASSLVSAASREQFF
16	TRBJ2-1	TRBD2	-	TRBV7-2	TGTGCCAGCAGCTTATGGGTAGCGGGAGGATCTGATGAGCAGTTCTTC	CASSLWVAGGSDEQFF
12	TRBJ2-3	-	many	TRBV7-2	TGTGCCAGCAGTTTATCGTTGGATACGCAGTATTTT	CASSLSLDTQYF
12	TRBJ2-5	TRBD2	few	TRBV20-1	TGCAGTGCTAGAGAGACTAGCGGGAAAAAGTACTTC	CSARETSGKKYF
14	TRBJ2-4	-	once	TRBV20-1	TGCAGTGCCCCAACAGGGTCGGCCAAAAACATTCAGTACTTC	CSAPTGSAKNIQYF
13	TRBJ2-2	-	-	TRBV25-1	TGTGCCAGCACAAGGGTGGGCACCGGGGAGCTGTTTTTT	CASTRVGTGELFF